The next 27 T cell receptor beta chains were all read from a single sample in a study of shared clonotypes between healthy human individuals. Method: immunoSEQ multiplex PCR; TCRdb's copy keeps in-frame clones and lacks some. This table holds roughly 770,000 clones, just over 95% found once. Naive CD8 cells, CD45RO-negative and positively selected for CCR7, excluded terminally differentiated effector memory CD45RA+ cells. Sequencing input: naive CD8+ T cells sorted from blood. These receptors were collected from a man younger than 45 in good health.

The chain carries TRBV27 and TRBJ2-5; no definite D call. V lost 0 bases and J lost 5, with 13 bases in between. This CDR3 has 15 residues. Germline V gene sequence: CDR1 MNHEY, CDR2 SMNVEV (reference sequence). For the CDR3, the DNA is TGTGCCAGCAGTTTATCCCTTCGCGGTGGGGAGACCCAGTACTTC. It translates to CASSLSLRGGETQYF.

The chain has TRBV27 and TRBJ2-7; TRBD2 matches 9 bases. V dropped 4 bases and J dropped 3; count of bases not matched to a gene: 16. The CDR3 runs to 18 residues. CDR1 is MNHEY and CDR2 is SMNVEV in the germline V gene (reference sequence). CDR3 nucleotides: TGTGCCAGCAGTTCCCACTACATAGCGGGAGACGGGGACTACGAGCAGTACTTC. Its protein product is CASSSHYIAGDGDYEQYF.

The chain recombines TRBV7-2 with TRBJ2-1; TRBD2 aligns across 10 bases. Unmatched junction bases numbered 5, after V lost 4 bases and J lost 5 bases. The CDR3 is 15 amino acids. The germline V gene has CDR1 SGHTA and CDR2 FQGNSA. The CDR3 DNA reads TGTGCCAGCAGCTCCGGACTAGCGGCAAACAATGAGCAGTTCTTC. Residues: CASSSGLAANNEQFF.

The J gene is TRBJ2-5, the V gene TRBV9; possible D gene TRBD2, 5 bases. Deletions cut 4 bases from V and 5 bases from J, with 18 bases between. Germline V lookup: CDR1 SGDLS, CDR2 YYNGEE. The CDR3 is 15 amino acids. The CDR3, as DNA: TGTGCCAGCAGCCCCCGAGCGGACCCAAGGGAGACCCAGTACTTC. It specifies CASSPRADPRETQYF.

V is TRBV27 and J is TRBJ1-5; TRBD1 agrees at 7 bases. The V gene's germline CDR1 is MNHEY and CDR2 SMNVEV (reference sequence). The CDR3 is 14 residues long. V dropped 8 bases and J dropped 2; count of bases not matched to a gene: 6. CDR3 coding DNA: TGTGCCAGCCGTTACAGGGGAGGCAATCAGCCCCAGCATTTT. Its translation is CASRYRGGNQPQHF.

This clone appeared a single time. The chain has TRBV27 and TRBJ2-7; TRBD2 agrees at 12 bases. This CDR3 has 20 residues. Trimming cost V 6 bases and J 4 bases; bases outside gene matches: 22. The germline V gene encodes CDR1 MNHEY and CDR2 SMNVEV (reference sequence). CDR3 nucleotides: TGTGCCAGCAGCCCGACCTTGACTAGCGGGAGCCTTCGGAGGGCGTACGAGCAGTACTTC. Amino acid sequence: CASSPTLTSGSLRRAYEQYF.

The genes are TRBV5-1 and TRBJ1-1, with a tentative D call TRBD1 (5 bases). The length of the CDR3 is 16 residues. Germline CDR1 SGHRS, CDR2 YFSETQ. The V and J ends lost 2 bases and 3 bases respectively, with 17 bases between them. The CDR3 nucleotides are TGCGCCAGCAGCTTACGGCCAATAGGGGTTGACACTGAAGCTTTCTTT. Residues: CASSLRPIGVDTEAFF.

The chain uses TRBV18 and TRBJ2-3; 7 bases line up with TRBD1. With 3 bases clipped from V and 6 bases from J, the junction kept 9 bases outside the gene matches. Germline CDR1 is KGHSH and CDR2 is LQKENI. This CDR3 has 15 amino acids. Written as DNA, the CDR3 is TGTGCCAGCTCACCCGGGACAGAGGTAACTGATACGCAGTATTTT. Amino acid sequence: CASSPGTEVTDTQYF.

The rearrangement joins TRBV7-9 to TRBJ2-1; 8 bases fit TRBD2. The CDR3 has 14 residues. V dropped 5 bases and J dropped 7; count of bases not matched to a gene: 7. Germline lookup yields CDR1 SEHNR and CDR2 FQNEAQ (reference sequence). The chain's CDR3 is CASSPGTRGNEQFF. The CDR3 coding sequence is TGTGCCAGCAGCCCCGGGACTAGGGGAAATGAGCAGTTCTTC.

The chain is built from TRBV30 and TRBJ1-2; a weak D match, TRBD1 (5 bases). Looked up from germline, CDR1 is GTSNPN and CDR2 is SVGIG (reference sequence). The CDR3 is made up of 15 amino acids. V was shortened by 1 base and J by 1 base, with 13 bases between the two germline ends. This CDR3 reads CAWSGTSPYNYGYTF. The CDR3 nucleotides are TGTGCCTGGAGTGGGACAAGCCCATATAACTATGGCTACACCTTC.

The sample holds one count of this clone. The chain carries TRBV29-1 and TRBJ2-7; 9 bases fit TRBD2. V gave up 6 bases and J gave up 0 bases; unmatched junction bases: 3. The germline gives CDR1 SQVTM, CDR2 ANQGSEA. The CDR3 spans 13 residues. The CDR3 spells CSVASGNSYEQYF. CDR3 in DNA: TGCAGCGTAGCTAGCGGGAACTCCTACGAGCAGTACTTC.

The rearrangement joins TRBV25-1 to TRBJ2-5; tentatively, D is TRBD1 (5 bases). The CDR3 has 15 residues. The germline V gene encodes CDR1 MGHDK and CDR2 SYGVNS. V lost 1 base to trimming and J lost 9 bases, with 18 bases between them. This CDR3 is CASSEFGRAPSAQYF. CDR3 DNA: TGTGCCAGCAGTGAATTTGGCAGGGCCCCATCGGCCCAGTACTTC.

The chain links TRBV7-9 to TRBJ2-5; 10 bases agree with TRBD1. The length of the CDR3 is 16 residues. V shed 5 bases, J shed 3 bases, and the junction held 9 bases outside the gene matches. CDR1 is SEHNR, CDR2 FQNEAQ, per germline (reference sequence). CDR3 in DNA: TGTGCCAGCAGCCAGCCGGGACAGGGGATTAAAGAGACCCAGTACTTC. This sequence encodes CASSQPGQGIKETQYF. The entire variable domain, with the rest obtained from reference TRBV7-9 and TRBJ2-5, is as follows: DTGVSQNPRHKITKRGQNVTFRCDPISEHNRLYWYRQTLGQGPEFLTYFQNEAQLEKSRLLSDRFSAERPKGSFSTLEIQRTEQGDSAMYLCASSQPGQGIKETQYFGPGTRLLVL.

V and J are TRBV7-8 and TRBJ2-7; no clear D gene. The V end was cut by 3 bases, the J end by 6 bases, with 6 bases between. CDR1 and CDR2 from the germline V gene are SGHVS and FQNEAQ. The CDR3 is 11 amino acids. In nucleotides, the CDR3 is TGTGCCAGCAGCTTTTCGGTCGAGCAGTACTTC. Its translation is CASSFSVEQYF.

The genes are TRBV5-1 and TRBJ2-4; the match to TRBD2 covers 7 bases. This CDR3 contains 20 residues. The germline gives CDR1 SGHRS, CDR2 YFSETQ. The junction had 16 bases not matched to a gene; V was cut back by 0 bases and J by 1 base. CDR3 in amino acids: CASSLAETSVYRGAKNIQYF. In nucleotides, the CDR3 is TGCGCCAGCAGCTTGGCCGAAACTAGCGTATATCGAGGGGCCAAAAACATTCAGTACTTC.

The CDR3 DNA is TGTGCCAGCAGTCCAGACGGGCTAGCGGGAGGCGAGCAGTACTTC. Amino acids: CASSPDGLAGGEQYF. The chain combines TRBV13 with TRBJ2-7, with 11 bases aligning to TRBD2. V dropped 6 bases and J dropped 6; count of bases not matched to a gene: 10. CDR1 and CDR2 (germline): PRHDT, FYEKMQ (reference sequence). The CDR3 spans 15 residues. The variable domain in full, completed from reference TRBV13 and TRBJ2-7, reads AAGVIQSPRHLIKEKRETATLKCYPIPRHDTVYWYQQGPGQDPQFLISFYEKMQSDKGSIPDRFSAQQFSDYHSELNMSSLELGDSALYFCASSPDGLAGGEQYFGPGTRLTVT.

This clone was seen a single time. This sequence joins TRBV15 and TRBJ2-5; tentatively, D is TRBD1 or TRBD2 (5 bases each). The CDR3 totals 15 residues. Germline values: CDR1 LNHNV, CDR2 YYDKDF (reference sequence). The V and J ends lost 5 bases and 6 bases respectively, with 19 bases between them. DNA of the CDR3: TGTGCCACCAGCGGGCTGCCAGGGACGGGGAAGACCCAGTACTTC. Protein: CATSGLPGTGKTQYF.

The chain carries TRBV19 and TRBJ2-7; D unresolved. V lost 5 bases, J lost 3 bases, and 11 bases lay in between. Germline CDR1 and CDR2: LNHDA and SQIVND (reference sequence). The CDR3 covers 13 residues. The CDR3, as DNA: TGTGCCAGTAGTTTGGATTACTTCTACGAGCAGTACTTC. It yields the protein CASSLDYFYEQYF.

This chain links TRBV5-1 with TRBJ2-3, with D perhaps matching TRBD2 (6 bases). The germline V and J ends were trimmed by 0 bases and 4 bases, with 9 bases remaining between them. The CDR3 runs to 14 residues. Germline V lookup: CDR1 SGHRS, CDR2 YFSETQ. CDR3 region: CASSLAGVADTQYF. The CDR3 DNA reads TGCGCCAGCAGCTTGGCGGGAGTTGCAGATACGCAGTATTTT.

The V gene is TRBV10-2, the J gene TRBJ1-5; D remains ambiguous. Germline V lookup: CDR1 WSHSY, CDR2 SAAADI. Trimming left V 0 bases short and J 5 bases short, with 8 bases between. The CDR3 is 14 residues long. The CDR3 DNA reads TGCGCCAGCAGTGAGTCGACTCCGGATCAGCCCCAGCATTTT. This gives the protein CASSESTPDQPQHF.

Worth noting for this clone: The junction differs from germline at one of its ends, possibly a read error. The chain uses TRBV7-2 and TRBJ2-7, with TRBD1 as a possible D gene (5 bases). Per the germline V gene, CDR1 is SGHTA and CDR2 is FQGNSA. The CDR3 has 16 amino acids. The CDR3 sequence is CASSPKKGLTSNEQYF. The CDR3 DNA reads TGTGCCAGCAGCCCTAAGAAGGGGCTCACCTCCAACGAGCAGTACTTC.

This clone was found a few times. An end of the junction does not agree with germline; a read error may underlie this. The chain employs TRBV11-2 and TRBJ2-3; 7 bases align to TRBD1. The CDR3 contains 14 residues. Germline CDR1 and CDR2: SGHAT and FQNNGV. The CDR3 DNA sequence: TGTGCCAGCAGCTTATCCAACAATGAGGACAGGAGAGTTTTT. The encoded protein is CASSLSNNEDRRVF.

The chain uses TRBV15 and TRBJ2-3; D might be TRBD1 (5 bases). Germline V gene data show CDR1 as LNHNV and CDR2 as YYDKDF (reference sequence). The V end lost 6 bases, the J end lost 0 bases, and 10 bases lay between the germline ends. The CDR3 is made up of 14 amino acids. The CDR3 loop reads CATRWTSSTDTQYF. The CDR3, as DNA: TGTGCCACCAGGTGGACATCTAGCACAGATACGCAGTATTTT. Full variable domain (outside the CDR3, taken from reference TRBV15 and TRBJ2-3): DAMVIQNPRYQVTQFGKPVTLSCSQTLNHNVMYWYQQKSSQAPKLLFHYYDKDFNNEADTPDNFQSRRPNTSFCFLDIRSPGLGDTAMYLCATRWTSSTDTQYFGPGTRLTVL.

CDR3 DNA sequence: TGTGCCAGCTCACCACCGGCGGGGGGCGCGTCCTACGAGCAGTACTTC. This sequence encodes CASSPPAGGASYEQYF. The chain uses TRBV18 and TRBJ2-7; 8 bases align to TRBD2. The V gene end was trimmed by 0 bases and the J gene end by 1 base; junction bases not matched to a gene: 5. From germline, CDR1 is KGHSH and CDR2 LQKENI. There are 16 residues in the CDR3. The full variable domain, with the rest looked up from reference TRBV18 and TRBJ2-7, is NAGVMQNPRHLVRRRGQEARLRCSPMKGHSHVYWYRQLPEEGLKFMVYLQKENIIDESGMPKERFSAEFPKEGPSILRIQQVVRGDSAAYFCASSPPAGGASYEQYFGPGTRLTVT.

This chain connects TRBV7-9 to TRBJ1-2; 8 bases fit TRBD1. This CDR3 is built from 17 residues. J lost 4 bases, V lost 4 bases, and 14 bases had no gene match. The V gene's germline CDR1 is SEHNR and CDR2 FQNEAQ (reference sequence). In DNA, the CDR3 is TGTGCCAGCAGCTCAACCCTGAACCAGGGGGCTGTCTATGGCTACACCTTC. Protein product: CASSSTLNQGAVYGYTF.

The chain is built from TRBV6-5 and TRBJ1-2; 10 nucleotides agree with TRBD1. CDR1 is MNHEY and CDR2 is SVGAGI in the germline V gene. V lost 2 bases and J lost 7; bases outside the gene matches: 4. The CDR3 extends over 14 amino acids. DNA for the CDR3: TGTGCCAGCAGTTACGGGACAGGGGTCAGTGGCTACACCTTC. This encodes CASSYGTGVSGYTF.

The chain links TRBV27 to TRBJ2-1, with 12 bases that match TRBD2. This CDR3 has 15 residues. J was trimmed by 5 bases and V by 4 bases; bases with no gene match: 3. Germline V gene data show CDR1 as MNHEY and CDR2 as SMNVEV (reference sequence). DNA for the CDR3: TGTGCCAGCAGTTCCTGGACTAGCGGGAACAATGAGCAGTTCTTC. Translating gives CASSSWTSGNNEQFF.